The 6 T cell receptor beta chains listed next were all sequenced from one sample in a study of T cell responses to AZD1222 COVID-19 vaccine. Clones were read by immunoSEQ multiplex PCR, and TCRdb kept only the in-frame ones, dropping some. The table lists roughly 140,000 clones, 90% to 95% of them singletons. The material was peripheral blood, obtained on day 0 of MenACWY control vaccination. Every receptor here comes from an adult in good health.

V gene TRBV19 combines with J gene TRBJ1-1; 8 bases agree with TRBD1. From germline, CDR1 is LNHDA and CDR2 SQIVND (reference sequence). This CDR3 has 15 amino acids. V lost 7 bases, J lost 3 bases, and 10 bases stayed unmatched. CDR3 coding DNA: TGTGCCAGTATCATAGAAGTGGACAGGGACACTGAAGCTTTCTTT. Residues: CASIIEVDRDTEAFF.

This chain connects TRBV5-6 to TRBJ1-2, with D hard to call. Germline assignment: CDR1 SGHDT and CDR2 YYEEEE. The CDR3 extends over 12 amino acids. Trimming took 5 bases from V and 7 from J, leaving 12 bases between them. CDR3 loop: CASRYAGVGYTF. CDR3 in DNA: TGTGCCAGCAGATACGCTGGGGTTGGCTACACCTTC. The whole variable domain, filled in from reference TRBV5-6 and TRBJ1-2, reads DAGVTQSPTHLIKTRGQQVTLRCSPKSGHDTVSWYQQALGQGPQFIFQYYEEEERQRGNFPDRFSGHQFPNYSSELNVNALLLGDSALYLCASRYAGVGYTFGSGTRLTVV.

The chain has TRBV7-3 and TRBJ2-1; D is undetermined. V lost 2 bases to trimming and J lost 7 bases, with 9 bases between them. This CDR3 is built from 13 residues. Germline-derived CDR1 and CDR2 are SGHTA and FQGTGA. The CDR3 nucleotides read TGTGCCAGCAGCTTATCTAGTGGAAATGAGCAGTTCTTC. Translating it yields CASSLSSGNEQFF. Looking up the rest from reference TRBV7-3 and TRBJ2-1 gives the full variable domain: GAGVSQTPSNKVTEKGKYVELRCDPISGHTALYWYRQSLGQGPEFLIYFQGTGAADDSGLPNDRFFAVRPEGSVSTLKIQRTERGDSAVYLCASSLSSGNEQFFGPGTRLTVL.

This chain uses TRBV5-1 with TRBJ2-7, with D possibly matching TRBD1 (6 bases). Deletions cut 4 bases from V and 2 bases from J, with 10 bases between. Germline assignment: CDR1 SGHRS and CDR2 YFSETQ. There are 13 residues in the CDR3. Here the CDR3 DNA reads TGCGCCAGCAGCGGGACAACTCCCTACGAGCAGTACTTC. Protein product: CASSGTTPYEQYF.

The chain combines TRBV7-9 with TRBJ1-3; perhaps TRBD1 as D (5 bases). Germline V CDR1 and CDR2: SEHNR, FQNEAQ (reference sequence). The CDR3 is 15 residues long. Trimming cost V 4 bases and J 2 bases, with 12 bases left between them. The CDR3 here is CASSSRQHPGNTIYF. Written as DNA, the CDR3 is TGTGCCAGCAGCTCGAGACAGCACCCTGGAAACACCATATATTTT.

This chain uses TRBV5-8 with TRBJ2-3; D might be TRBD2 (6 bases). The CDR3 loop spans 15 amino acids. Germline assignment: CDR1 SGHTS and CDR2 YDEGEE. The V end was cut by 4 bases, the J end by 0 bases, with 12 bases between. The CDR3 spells CASSRGLSSTDTQYF. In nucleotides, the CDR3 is TGTGCCAGCAGCCGGGGACTTTCCAGCACAGATACGCAGTATTTT. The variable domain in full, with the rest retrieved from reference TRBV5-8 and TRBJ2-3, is EAGVTQSPTHLIKTRGQQATLRCSPISGHTSVYWYQQALGLGLQFLLWYDEGEERNRGNFPPRFSGRQFPNYSSELNVNALELEDSALYLCASSRGLSSTDTQYFGPGTRLTVL.